Presented here are 5 T cell receptor beta chains from one specimen sequenced in a study of T cell responses to AZD1222 COVID-19 vaccine. Repertoires were generated with immunoSEQ multiplex PCR, while TCRdb's copy carries only in-frame clones and drops some. The table records 100,000 to 120,000 clones, approximately 89% of them present only once. The sample consisted of peripheral blood, taken on day 0 of MenACWY control vaccination. These receptors originate from an adult in good health.

This chain links TRBV9 with TRBJ2-1; 11 bases fit TRBD2. With 2 bases clipped from V and 8 bases from J, the junction kept 3 bases outside the gene matches. In germline, CDR1 is SGDLS, CDR2 YYNGEE. The CDR3 has 14 amino acids. The DNA of the CDR3 is TGTGCCAGCAGCGTCGGGACTAGCGGATATGAGCAGTTCTTC. This codes for CASSVGTSGYEQFF.

The gene calls are TRBV7-9 and TRBJ1-2; 12 bases are shared with TRBD1. Germline CDR1 and CDR2: SEHNR and FQNEAQ (reference sequence). The CDR3 has 15 amino acids. V dropped 5 bases and J dropped 4; count of bases not matched to a gene: 5. In DNA form, the CDR3 reads TGTGCCAGCAGCCCGGGGACAGGGGGCACCTATGGCTACACCTTC. Translating it yields CASSPGTGGTYGYTF.

The chain has TRBV27 and TRBJ1-5, with 12 bases aligning to TRBD1. Germline assignment: CDR1 MNHEY and CDR2 SMNVEV (reference sequence). The V segment lost 4 bases and the J segment 0 bases; nucleotides outside the gene matches: 10. The CDR3 is 19 residues long. For the CDR3, the DNA is TGTGCCAGCAGTTCGAACGGGACAGGGGGCCTATATAGCAATCAGCCCCAGCATTTT. Translation gives CASSSNGTGGLYSNQPQHF.

The rearrangement links TRBV6-5 to TRBJ2-5; D gene uncertain. The CDR3 extends over 14 amino acids. The V and J ends lost 7 bases and 0 bases respectively, with 12 bases between them. Germline CDR1 MNHEY, CDR2 SVGAGI. CDR3 DNA: TGTGCCAGCACCGAAAGTCTATACCAAGAGACCCAGTACTTC. Translation gives CASTESLYQETQYF.

The chain uses TRBV29-1 and TRBJ1-1; TRBD1 aligns across 8 bases. CDR1 is SQVTM and CDR2 is ANQGSEA in the germline V gene. CDR3 length: 11 amino acids. After removal of 6 bases from V and 8 bases from J, the junction contained 5 bases not matched to a gene. The CDR3 protein is CSVPDRVEAFF. CDR3 nucleotide sequence: TGCAGCGTCCCGGACAGGGTAGAAGCTTTCTTT.